These 27 T cell receptor beta chains came from one sample sequenced in a study of blood T cell repertoires in COVID-19. Produced via immunoSEQ multiplex PCR; TCRdb's table is partial and in-frame only. The sample carries under 450,000 clones, about 86% recorded once. Source material: peripheral blood. Receptors originate from a woman aged 60-75 years with COVID-19, enrolled during active disease.

The chain couples TRBV9 to TRBJ1-6; 12 bases are shared with TRBD1. The germline CDR1 and CDR2 sequences are SGDLS and YYNGEE. V dropped 4 bases and J dropped 7; count of bases not matched to a gene: 6. This CDR3 contains 16 residues. CDR3 protein: CASSSGDRGRNSPLHF. As DNA, the CDR3 is TGTGCCAGCAGCTCCGGGGACAGGGGGCGAAATTCACCCCTCCACTTT.

The chain couples TRBV7-2 to TRBJ1-5; maybe TRBD1 (6 bases). The CDR3 contains 13 residues. Trimming left V 8 bases short and J 3 bases short, with 11 bases between. The germline CDR1 and CDR2 sequences are SGHTA and FQGNSA. CDR3 sequence (DNA): TGTGCCAGCCGAGGACAGTCCAATCAGCCCCAGCATTTT. Protein sequence: CASRGQSNQPQHF. Drawing the rest from reference TRBV7-2 and TRBJ1-5, the complete variable domain is GAGVSQSPSNKVTEKGKDVELRCDPISGHTALYWYRQSLGQGLEFLIYFQGNSAPDKSGLPSDRFSAERTGGSVSTLTIQRTQQEDSAVYLCASRGQSNQPQHFGDGTRLSIL.

The chain has TRBV19 and TRBJ2-7; D perhaps matches TRBD2 (6 bases). In germline, CDR1 is LNHDA, CDR2 SQIVND (reference sequence). Trimming took off 3 bases at V and 1 base at J, with 10 bases between the two ends. The CDR3 totals 14 residues. CDR3 protein: CASSMGLLSYEQYF. For the CDR3, the DNA is TGTGCCAGTAGTATGGGACTCCTATCCTACGAGCAGTACTTC.

This chain joins TRBV10-1 and TRBJ2-6; D gene unclear. V lost 0 bases and J 2 bases, leaving 11 bases between the germline ends. The CDR3 extends over 17 amino acids. The germline V gene encodes CDR1 WNHNN and CDR2 SYGVQD (reference sequence). The DNA of the CDR3 is TGCGCCAGCAGTGAGTCGGAGACGTGGGCTGGGGCCAACGTCCTGACTTTC. Its protein product is CASSESETWAGANVLTF.

The V call is TRBV7-6, the J call TRBJ2-1, with 9 positions matching TRBD2. Losses at the gene ends were 4 bases for V and 0 bases for J; bases not matched to a gene: 16. This CDR3 contains 20 residues. Germline assignment: CDR1 SGHVS and CDR2 FNYEAQ. As DNA, the CDR3 is TGTGCCAGCAGCTCGACCGGCGGGGGGGCAGGCTTTAGCTCCTACAATGAGCAGTTCTTC. Protein product: CASSSTGGGAGFSSYNEQFF.

This clone was seen only once. The rearrangement joins TRBV15 to TRBJ1-4; the D gene is possibly TRBD1 (5 bases). The CDR3 length is 13 residues. The germline V and J ends were trimmed by 1 base and 14 bases, with 14 bases remaining between them. Germline CDR1 and CDR2: LNHNV and YYDKDF (reference sequence). The CDR3 region is CATSRAAGPTLFF. The CDR3 DNA sequence: TGTGCCACCAGCAGAGCGGCAGGGCCGACGCTGTTTTTT.

This chain joins TRBV12-2 and TRBJ1-5; the DNA was not used to check the table's D call, TRBD1. TRBV12-2 constitutes a pseudogene. This CDR3 has 15 amino acids. The CDR3 DNA follows: TGTGCAAGTCGCTCCCGGGACAGGCATCTCCAGCCCCAGCATTTT. Its translation: CASRSRDRHLQPQHF.

The CDR3 sequence: CASSPDRGLTEAFF. Here the CDR3 DNA reads TGTGCCAGCAGCCCCGACAGGGGGCTCACTGAAGCTTTCTTT. The chain recombines TRBV11-3 with TRBJ1-1; 10 bases fit TRBD1. Germline V gene data show CDR1 as SGHNT and CDR2 as YENEEA. The ends lost 5 bases at V and 4 bases at J; junction bases unmatched: 4. The CDR3 length is 14 residues.

The V call is TRBV6-5, the J call TRBJ2-5, with a possible D match to TRBD1 (5 bases). The ends were cut back, 6 bases at V and 0 bases at J, with 8 bases in the middle. CDR1 MNHEY and CDR2 SVGAGI come from the germline V gene. The CDR3 has 13 amino acids. The CDR3 region has the DNA TGTGCCAGCAGGCTCAGGGACCAAGAGACCCAGTACTTC. This translates into CASRLRDQETQYF.

The V and J genes are TRBV13 and TRBJ2-7; TRBD1 agrees at 7 bases. CDR1 and CDR2 (germline): PRHDT, FYEKMQ (reference sequence). The CDR3 loop spans 15 amino acids. V was clipped by 2 bases and J by 4 bases; unmatched bases: 8. CDR3 protein: CASSLRGGLRYEQYF. The CDR3 coding sequence is TGTGCCAGCAGCTTAAGAGGGGGCCTCAGGTACGAGCAGTACTTC. The whole variable domain, remainder taken from reference TRBV13 and TRBJ2-7, is AAGVIQSPRHLIKEKRETATLKCYPIPRHDTVYWYQQGPGQDPQFLISFYEKMQSDKGSIPDRFSAQQFSDYHSELNMSSLELGDSALYFCASSLRGGLRYEQYFGPGTRLTVT.

V gene TRBV6-2 or TRBV6-3 combines with J gene TRBJ2-7, with 9 nucleotides matching TRBD2. This CDR3 has 15 residues. The V and J ends lost 4 bases and 0 bases, in that order; junction bases with no gene match: 4. Germline V gene lookup returns CDR1 MNHEY and CDR2 SVGEGT. CDR3 in DNA: TGTGCCAGCAGTTCCGAAGCGGGGGGCTCCTACGAGCAGTACTTC. Translated: CASSSEAGGSYEQYF.

The CDR3 sequence: CASSPYRGDTEAFF. In DNA, the CDR3 is TGTGCCAGCTCACCATACAGGGGGGACACTGAAGCTTTCTTT. V is TRBV18 and J is TRBJ1-1; 8 positions agree with TRBD1. V shed 2 bases and J 3 bases; nucleotides not matched to a gene: 2. Germline loops: CDR1 KGHSH, CDR2 LQKENI. The CDR3 consists of 14 residues. Drawing the rest from reference TRBV18 and TRBJ1-1, the complete variable domain is NAGVMQNPRHLVRRRGQEARLRCSPMKGHSHVYWYRQLPEEGLKFMVYLQKENIIDESGMPKERFSAEFPKEGPSILRIQQVVRGDSAAYFCASSPYRGDTEAFFGQGTRLTVV.

This chain connects TRBV7-8 to TRBJ2-2; 8 nucleotides align to TRBD1. This CDR3 contains 17 residues. Germline CDR1 is SGHVS and CDR2 is FQNEAQ. Trimming cost V 4 bases and J 0 bases; bases outside gene matches: 7. The CDR3 coding sequence is TGTGCCAGCAGCTGGGCCCGGGACAGGTCGAACACCGGGGAGCTGTTTTTT. It translates to CASSWARDRSNTGELFF.

The chain uses TRBV6-5 and TRBJ1-1; no reliable D call. CDR3 length: 13 amino acids. Germline V gene sequence: CDR1 MNHEY, CDR2 SVGAGI. Trimming took off 6 bases at V and 0 bases at J, with 8 bases between the two ends. CDR3 DNA: TGTGCCAGCAGACAGAATTTGAACACTGAAGCTTTCTTT. This sequence encodes CASRQNLNTEAFF.

The V and J genes are TRBV19 and TRBJ2-5; 14 bases match TRBD2. The CDR3 is 14 amino acids. J lost 5 bases, V lost 7 bases, and 3 bases had no gene match. Germline CDR1 LNHDA, CDR2 SQIVND (reference sequence). CDR3 loop: CASTTSGGAETQYF. CDR3 DNA: TGTGCCAGTACGACTAGCGGGGGGGCGGAGACCCAGTACTTC.

This clone came up a few times. The chain uses TRBV7-6 and TRBJ1-5, with 7 nucleotides matching TRBD1. Trimming took 5 bases from V and 2 from J; bases not matched to a gene: 12. Per the germline V gene, CDR1 is SGHVS and CDR2 is FNYEAQ. This CDR3 is 17 amino acids long. CDR3 nucleotide sequence: TGTGCCAGCAGCGCCCGCCTCAGGGGGGATGGCAATCAGCCCCAGCATTTT. Translating gives CASSARLRGDGNQPQHF.

This rearrangement joins TRBV6-5 to TRBJ1-2, with D perhaps TRBD1 (6 bases). This CDR3 contains 14 residues. CDR1 and CDR2 (germline): MNHEY, SVGAGI. The V and J ends lost 2 bases and 10 bases respectively, with 17 bases between them. For the CDR3, the DNA is TGTGCCAGCAGTTACGACATATGGGGGCGAACCTACACCTTC. Its protein product is CASSYDIWGRTYTF.

Many counts were recorded for this clone. The genes are TRBV19 and TRBJ1-5; 9 bases agree with TRBD1. The CDR3 totals 15 residues. The junction had 9 bases not matched to a gene; V was cut back by 9 bases and J by 3 bases. Per germline, CDR1 LNHDA and CDR2 SQIVND (reference sequence). The DNA for the CDR3 is TGTGCCAGCGGGAGAGGACAGGGGTACAATCAGCCCCAGCATTTT. This translates into CASGRGQGYNQPQHF.

The rearrangement joins TRBV20-1 to TRBJ1-2, with D maybe TRBD1 (6 bases). The CDR3 is 11 residues long. Germline-derived CDR1 and CDR2 are DFQATT and SNEGSKA (reference sequence). V was cut by 7 bases and J by 8 bases, with 14 bases left in between. For the CDR3, the DNA is TGCAGTGTAGGGGGTGCGAGGGGCTACACCTTC. Protein: CSVGGARGYTF.

The rearrangement joins TRBV10-3 to TRBJ2-7; TRBD1 matches 7 bases. This CDR3 comprises 14 residues. CDR1 ENHRY and CDR2 SYGVKD come from the germline V gene. V dropped 3 bases and J dropped 3; count of bases not matched to a gene: 5. The CDR3 sequence is CAISDPGTVYEQYF. In nucleotides, the CDR3 is TGTGCCATCAGTGACCCCGGGACAGTCTACGAGCAGTACTTC.

For this clone: One junction end disagrees with the germline gene, perhaps due to a read error. The chain recombines TRBV5-1 with TRBJ1-4; D possibly corresponds to TRBD1 (6 bases). This CDR3 is built from 15 residues. Looked up from germline, CDR1 is SGHRS and CDR2 is YFSETQ. The CDR3 is CASSPGADRMGCLYF. CDR3 DNA: TGCGCCAGCAGCCCAGGGGCCGACAGAATGGGGTGTCTTTATTTT. Drawing the rest from reference TRBV5-1 and TRBJ1-4, the complete variable domain is KAGVTQTPRYLIKTRGQQVTLSCSPISGHRSVSWYQQTPGQGLQFLFEYFSETQRNKGNFPGRFSGRQFSNSRSEMNVSTLELGDSALYLCASSPGADRMGCLYFGSGTQLSVL.

The rearrangement links TRBV5-1 to TRBJ2-3; TRBD2 matches at 7 bases. The CDR3 extends over 16 amino acids. In germline, CDR1 is SGHRS, CDR2 YFSETQ. V shed 0 bases, J shed 2 bases, and the junction held 6 bases outside the gene matches. CDR3 protein: CASSLEPRGTTDTQYF. As DNA, the CDR3 is TGCGCCAGCAGCTTGGAGCCGCGGGGGACCACAGATACGCAGTATTTT.

This clone has only one observation. V is TRBV6-6 and J is TRBJ1-2, with TRBD1 identical over 10 bases. CDR1 and CDR2 (germline): MNHNY, SVGAGI (reference sequence). The CDR3 extends over 14 amino acids. V dropped 6 bases and J dropped 4; count of bases not matched to a gene: 5. Here the CDR3 DNA reads TGTGCCAGCAGCTACGGACAGGGGGGCTATGGCTACACCTTC. It yields the protein CASSYGQGGYGYTF.

The V and J genes are TRBV2 and TRBJ1-4, with TRBD1 matching 10 bases. The V gene's germline CDR1 is SNHLY and CDR2 FYNNEI. J gave up 10 bases and V 8 bases, and 4 bases lay outside the gene matches. This CDR3 comprises 12 residues. In nucleotides, the CDR3 is TGTGCCAGCGGGACAGGGGATGGAAAACTGTTTTTT. Protein product: CASGTGDGKLFF.

The chain links TRBV25-1 to TRBJ2-1; 12 bases are shared with TRBD2. The CDR3 totals 15 residues. Germline CDR1 is MGHDK and CDR2 is SYGVNS. V was clipped by 3 bases and J by 8 bases; unmatched bases: 5. CDR3 region: CASSDWTSGVDEQFF. In DNA form, the CDR3 reads TGTGCCAGCAGTGATTGGACTAGCGGGGTAGATGAGCAGTTCTTC.

This clone was observed a single time. The V call is TRBV5-1, the J call TRBJ2-1; D might be TRBD1 (5 bases). Deletions cut 0 bases from V and 6 bases from J, with 13 bases between. The CDR3 loop spans 15 amino acids. CDR1 SGHRS and CDR2 YFSETQ come from the germline V gene. CDR3 protein: CASSLVAGSSNEQFF. The CDR3 nucleotides read TGCGCCAGCAGCTTGGTGGCAGGGTCCAGCAATGAGCAGTTCTTC.

The chain uses TRBV14 and TRBJ1-1; 11 bases align to TRBD1. The CDR3 is 18 residues long. Trimming cost V 4 bases and J 2 bases; bases outside gene matches: 12. In germline, CDR1 is SGHDN, CDR2 FVKESK. The CDR3 is CASSPPVVGQGGNTEAFF. In DNA, the CDR3 is TGTGCCAGCAGCCCCCCGGTTGTGGGACAGGGGGGCAACACTGAAGCTTTCTTT.